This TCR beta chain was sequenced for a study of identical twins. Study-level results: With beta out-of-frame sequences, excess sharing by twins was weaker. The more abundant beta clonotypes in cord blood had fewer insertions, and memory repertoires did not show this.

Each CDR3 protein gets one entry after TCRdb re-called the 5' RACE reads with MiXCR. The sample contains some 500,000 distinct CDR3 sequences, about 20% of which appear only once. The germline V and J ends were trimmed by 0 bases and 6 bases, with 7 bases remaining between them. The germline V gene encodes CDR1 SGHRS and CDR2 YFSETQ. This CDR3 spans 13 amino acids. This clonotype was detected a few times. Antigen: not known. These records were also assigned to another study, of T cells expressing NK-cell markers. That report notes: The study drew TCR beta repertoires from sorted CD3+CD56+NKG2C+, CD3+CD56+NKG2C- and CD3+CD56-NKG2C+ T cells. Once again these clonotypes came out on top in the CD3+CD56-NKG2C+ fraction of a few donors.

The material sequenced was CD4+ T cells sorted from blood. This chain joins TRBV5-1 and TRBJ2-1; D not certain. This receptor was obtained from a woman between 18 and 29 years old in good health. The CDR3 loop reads CASSLGGSNEQFF. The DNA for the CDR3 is TGCGCCAGCAGCTTGGGGGGTAGCAATGAGCAGTTCTTC.